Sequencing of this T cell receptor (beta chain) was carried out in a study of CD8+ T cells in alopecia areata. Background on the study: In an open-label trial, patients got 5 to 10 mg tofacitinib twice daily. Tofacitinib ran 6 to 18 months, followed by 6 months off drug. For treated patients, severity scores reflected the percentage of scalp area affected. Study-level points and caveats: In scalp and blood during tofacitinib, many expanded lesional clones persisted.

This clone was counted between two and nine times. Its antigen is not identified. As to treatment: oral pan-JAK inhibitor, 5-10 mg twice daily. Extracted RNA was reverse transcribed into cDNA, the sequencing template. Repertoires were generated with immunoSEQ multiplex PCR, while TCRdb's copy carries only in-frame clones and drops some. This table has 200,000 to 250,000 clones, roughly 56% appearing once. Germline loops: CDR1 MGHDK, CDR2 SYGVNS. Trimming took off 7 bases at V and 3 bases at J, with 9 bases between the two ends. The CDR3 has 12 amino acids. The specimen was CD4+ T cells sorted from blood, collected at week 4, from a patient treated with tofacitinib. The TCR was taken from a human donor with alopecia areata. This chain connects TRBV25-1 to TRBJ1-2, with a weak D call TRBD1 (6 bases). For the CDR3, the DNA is TGTGCCAGCAAGGACAGTTACTATGGCTACACCTTC. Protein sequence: CASKDSYYGYTF.